These 21 T cell receptor beta chains share one sample of origin, sequenced in a study of monozygotic twins with inflammatory bowel disease. TCRdb re-called the 5' RACE reads; every CDR3 protein appears as one record, without DNA. The listing contains about 160,000 distinct CDR3 sequences. Specimen: blood. The source is a human donor with ulcerative colitis or Crohn's disease, or a healthy co-twin of an affected twin (not recorded which).

The chain joins TRBV4-3 to TRBJ2-3; checking the TCRdb D call of TRBD2 is not possible without DNA. Germline CDR1 LGHNA, CDR2 YSLEER. The CDR3 is 20 amino acids. The CDR3 sequence: CASSQDLDGTDEWRSDTQYF.

The V call is TRBV5-4, the J call TRBJ2-5; the TRBD1 assignment by TCRdb is unverifiable without DNA. The CDR3 covers 15 residues. CDR1 and CDR2 from the germline V gene are SGHNT and YYREEE (reference sequence). CDR3 sequence reads: CASSLDFTGVETQYF.

This sequence joins TRBV19 and TRBJ2-4. Germline V lookup: CDR1 LNHDA, CDR2 SQIVND (reference sequence). This CDR3 has 16 amino acids. The CDR3 is CASSIMWVDAKNIQYF.

The chain's CDR3 is CASSSPFEGLDEQFF. The V call is TRBV7-8, the J call TRBJ2-1; TCRdb's assignment of TRBD1 cannot be checked, as there is no DNA. CDR3 size: 15 residues. In germline, CDR1 is SGHVS, CDR2 FQNEAQ.

This chain connects TRBV20-1 to TRBJ2-7. Germline CDR1 DFQATT, CDR2 SNEGSKA (reference sequence). This CDR3 spans 15 amino acids. The CDR3 loop is CSADGRLLQSYEQYF.

The CDR3 loop is CASSLVGRLNNEQFF. The chain recombines TRBV5-1 with TRBJ2-1. The CDR3 is 15 amino acids. Germline CDR1 reads SGHRS; CDR2 reads YFSETQ.

V is TRBV20-1 and J is TRBJ2-5; no DNA is available, so the TRBD1 call from TCRdb remains unchecked. Germline assignment: CDR1 DFQATT and CDR2 SNEGSKA (reference sequence). The CDR3 has 15 residues. CDR3 sequence: CSARDWAEGQETQYF.

The CDR3 loop is CASSITGGTYEQYF. The chain carries TRBV28 and TRBJ2-7; checking the TCRdb D call of TRBD1 is not possible without DNA. The germline V gene encodes CDR1 MDHEN and CDR2 SYDVKM. There are 14 residues in the CDR3.

The chain combines TRBV3-1 with TRBJ2-1; the TCRdb call, TRBD2, lacks DNA for checking. The CDR3 loop spans 14 amino acids. CDR1 is LGHDT, CDR2 YNNKEL, per germline (reference sequence). The CDR3 loop reads CASSQDLAGSEQFF.

The chain employs TRBV20-1 and TRBJ1-5; TCRdb picks TRBD1, but there is no DNA to check that call. Germline loops: CDR1 DFQATT, CDR2 SNEGSKA (reference sequence). The CDR3 runs 15 residues. CDR3 amino acids: CSARDEGTGNQPQHF.

The J gene is TRBJ1-3, the V gene TRBV5-1. The CDR3 contains 16 residues. Germline CDR1 is SGHRS and CDR2 is YFSETQ. CDR3 residues: CASSLGYRSSGNTIYF.

The chain links TRBV30 to TRBJ2-2; TCRdb names TRBD2, which stays unverified in the absence of DNA. There are 14 residues in the CDR3. Per germline, CDR1 GTSNPN and CDR2 SVGIG (reference sequence). The CDR3 here is CAWSHGEDTGELFF.

The chain links TRBV7-2 to TRBJ2-7; TCRdb gives TRBD1 as the D gene, but with no DNA this cannot be confirmed. Germline assignment: CDR1 SGHTA and CDR2 FQGNSA. The CDR3 spans 15 residues. CDR3: CASSLAGGARNEQYF.

This chain connects TRBV7-2 to TRBJ2-3. Per the germline V gene, CDR1 is SGHTA and CDR2 is FQGNSA. The CDR3 runs 14 residues. The CDR3 spells CASSLDRALDTQYF.

The CDR3 loop is CASSYNRDSLYTGELFF. This sequence joins TRBV6-2 or TRBV6-3 and TRBJ2-2; the TCRdb D gene call, TRBD1, has no DNA to confirm it. The CDR3 totals 17 residues. Germline V gives CDR1 MNHEY, CDR2 SVGEGT.

V usage is TRBV5-6 and J usage is TRBJ1-1; there is no DNA to check the TCRdb D call of TRBD1. The V gene's germline CDR1 is SGHDT and CDR2 YYEEEE. The CDR3 length is 13 residues. This CDR3 is CASSRTGATEAFF.

This rearrangement joins TRBV24-1 to TRBJ2-7; the D gene TCRdb calls, TRBD2, cannot be checked with no DNA. The CDR3 is made up of 16 amino acids. Germline V gives CDR1 KGHDR, CDR2 SFDVKD. The CDR3 here is CATSGPGTSGTYEQYF.

The gene calls are TRBV20-1 and TRBJ1-1. The CDR3 runs to 12 residues. The germline CDR1 and CDR2 sequences are DFQATT and SNEGSKA (reference sequence). The CDR3 protein is CSAPKGNTEAFF.

V and J are TRBV5-1 and TRBJ2-2; the D call from TCRdb, TRBD1, cannot be confirmed without DNA. Germline-derived CDR1 and CDR2 are SGHRS and YFSETQ. The CDR3 sequence is 18 residues long. CDR3 protein: CASRPTSGTGGGTGELFF. Using reference TRBV5-1 and TRBJ2-2 for the parts outside the CDR3, the full variable domain is KAGVTQTPRYLIKTRGQQVTLSCSPISGHRSVSWYQQTPGQGLQFLFEYFSETQRNKGNFPGRFSGRQFSNSRSEMNVSTLELGDSALYLCASRPTSGTGGGTGELFFGEGSRLTVL.

V usage is TRBV7-6 and J usage is TRBJ2-7; TCRdb's D call, TRBD1, is unchecked because there is no DNA. Germline CDR1 is SGHVS and CDR2 is FNYEAQ. The CDR3 has 14 residues. The CDR3 is CASKLSRDSYEQYF.

This chain uses TRBV20-1 with TRBJ1-5. CDR1 and CDR2 (germline): DFQATT, SNEGSKA (reference sequence). The CDR3 sequence is 13 residues long. This CDR3 is CSAPVGGNQPQHF.